Here is one TCR beta chain with its context. This entry is derived from a study of blood T cell repertoires in COVID-19. Study background: Spain, Italy and the United States supplied samples that represented acute and convalescent COVID-19. Sources were T cells, B-cell-depleted T cells, or PBMCs; the material itself was cDNA or gDNA.

As originally analysed: Reference gene primer amplification gave nucleated cell count estimates. Some clones are missing from TCRdb's copy, which holds only in-frame ones; the method was immunoSEQ multiplex PCR. V and J calls and clone size are copied from that table; D and trimming were computed from the DNA. The table has approximately 430,000 clones, around 86% seen once. Germline CDR1 is KGHSH and CDR2 is LQKENI. Losses at the gene ends were 3 bases for V and 2 bases for J; bases not matched to a gene: 5. CDR3 size: 17 residues. The sequenced sample was peripheral blood. The sequence was collected from a woman in her 30s with active or convalescent COVID-19. The chain recombines TRBV18 with TRBJ2-3; 13 bases match TRBD2. This CDR3 reads CASSPGLAGAHTDTQYF. CDR3 in DNA: TGTGCCAGCTCACCCGGACTAGCGGGGGCCCACACAGATACGCAGTATTTT.